This T cell receptor beta chain is drawn from a study of PD-L1 blockade in urothelial cancer. Study-level information: Most patients, about 85% of the 29, were males with bladder-origin cancer.

The data were produced by immunoSEQ multiplex PCR, yet TCRdb's version contains in-frame clones alone and is incomplete. The data show 35,000 to 45,000 clones, around 33% seen once. This clone was seen more than once but under ten times. The germline CDR1 and CDR2 sequences are SGDLS and YYNGEE. V was cut by 2 bases and J by 5 bases, with 8 bases left in between. The CDR3 extends over 14 amino acids. The chain carries TRBV9 and TRBJ1-6; D not certain. This receptor was taken from a man aged 60 to 75 with urothelial cancer. The specimen was tumor tissue, collected before atezolizumab (anti-PD-L1) treatment. CDR3 DNA sequence: TGTGCCAGCAGCGTCAAGGGAAATAATTCACCCCTCCACTTT. Protein sequence: CASSVKGNNSPLHF.